The 22 T cell receptor beta chains below were found in one sample sequenced in a study of blood T cell repertoires in COVID-19. Generated by immunoSEQ multiplex PCR, the TCRdb table keeps only in-frame clones and is missing some. In the table there are roughly 53,000 clones, about 80% of which are singletons. The sample comprised peripheral blood. These receptors came from a human donor in a cohort sampled during active COVID-19.

This chain links TRBV11-2 with TRBJ1-3; D is perhaps TRBD1 (5 bases). Germline assignment: CDR1 SGHAT and CDR2 FQNNGV. V was cut by 0 bases and J by 4 bases, with 16 bases left in between. The CDR3 is 17 residues long. The CDR3 sequence is CASSLETRPGKGNTIYF. CDR3 nucleotide sequence: TGTGCCAGCAGCTTAGAAACGAGGCCAGGGAAAGGAAACACCATATATTTT.

This clone was seen just once. The rearrangement joins TRBV5-1 to TRBJ2-5; TRBD2 matches 7 bases. V lost 9 bases to trimming and J lost 2 bases; unmatched junction nucleotides: 10. From germline, CDR1 is SGHRS and CDR2 YFSETQ. The CDR3 covers 14 residues. The CDR3 coding sequence is TGCGCCACCAAATCGGGGCGGGGGCAAGAGACCCAGTACTTC. Encoded protein: CATKSGRGQETQYF.

This clone has just a few counts. This rearrangement joins TRBV14 to TRBJ1-2; a weak D match, TRBD1 (6 bases). Trimming removed 4 bases at V and 5 bases at J, with 11 bases between. The CDR3 runs 13 residues. Per the germline V gene, CDR1 is SGHDN and CDR2 is FVKESK. CDR3 loop: CASSPEDRYGYTF. The CDR3 nucleotides read TGTGCCAGCAGCCCAGAGGACAGATATGGCTACACCTTC. The full variable domain, rest sourced from reference TRBV14 and TRBJ1-2, is EAGVTQFPSHSVIEKGQTVTLRCDPISGHDNLYWYRRVMGKEIKFLLHFVKESKQDESGMPNNRFLAERTGGTYSTLKVQPAELEDSGVYFCASSPEDRYGYTFGSGTRLTVV.

The chain uses TRBV11-1 and TRBJ1-2; TRBD1 agrees at 7 bases. The CDR3 sequence is 15 residues long. The germline V gene encodes CDR1 SGHAT and CDR2 FQDESV (reference sequence). V lost 1 base to trimming and J lost 2 bases; unmatched junction nucleotides: 4. The CDR3 coding sequence is TGTGCCAGCAGCTTAGGGGACAGAACCAACTATGGCTACACCTTC. Protein: CASSLGDRTNYGYTF. The whole variable domain, filled in from reference TRBV11-1 and TRBJ1-2, reads EAEVAQSPRYKITEKSQAVAFWCDPISGHATLYWYRQILGQGPELLVQFQDESVVDDSQLPKDRFSAERLKGVDSTLKIQPAELGDSAMYLCASSLGDRTNYGYTFGSGTRLTVV.

The rearrangement uses TRBV7-6 and TRBJ1-5; D call uncertain. Trimming took 1 base from V and 3 from J, leaving 4 bases between them. This CDR3 has 13 residues. Germline-derived CDR1 and CDR2 are SGHVS and FNYEAQ. The CDR3 coding sequence is TGTGCCAGCAGCTTAGGGGCCAATCAGCCCCAGCATTTT. It specifies CASSLGANQPQHF.

The V call is TRBV28, the J call TRBJ1-2; D uncertain. Germline V gene sequence: CDR1 MDHEN, CDR2 SYDVKM. CDR3 length equals 14 residues. The V gene lost 5 bases and the J gene lost 7 bases, with 17 bases spanning the gap. CDR3 protein: CASSQAGRFVGYTF. Here the CDR3 DNA reads TGTGCCAGCAGTCAAGCGGGTAGGTTCGTTGGCTACACCTTC.

This clone has just a few counts. V is TRBV12-3 or TRBV12-4 and J is TRBJ2-7; TRBD1 matches at 7 bases. V lost 6 bases and J lost 4; bases outside the gene matches: 3. The CDR3 runs 12 residues. CDR3 region: CASRRQGYEQYF. CDR3 nucleotides: TGTGCCAGCAGAAGACAGGGATACGAGCAGTACTTC.

The CDR3 sequence: CATSREPSVREQYF. CDR3 nucleotides: TGTGCCACCAGCAGAGAACCCTCGGTGAGGGAGCAGTACTTC. The chain combines TRBV15 with TRBJ2-7, with unresolved D. Trimming removed 0 bases at V and 7 bases at J, with 13 bases between. Germline V gives CDR1 LNHNV, CDR2 YYDKDF (reference sequence). The CDR3 loop spans 14 amino acids. Based on the CDR3 plus reference TRBV15 and TRBJ2-7, the full variable domain is DAMVIQNPRYQVTQFGKPVTLSCSQTLNHNVMYWYQQKSSQAPKLLFHYYDKDFNNEADTPDNFQSRRPNTSFCFLDIRSPGLGDTAMYLCATSREPSVREQYFGPGTRLTVT.

The V gene is TRBV15, the J gene TRBJ2-1; D remains unclear. The CDR3 extends over 13 amino acids. V was clipped by 0 bases and J by 10 bases, with 10 bases between them. Germline V lookup: CDR1 LNHNV, CDR2 YYDKDF (reference sequence). The CDR3 is CATSRDLLPEQFF. In DNA, the CDR3 is TGTGCCACCAGCAGAGATTTACTCCCGGAGCAGTTCTTC.

The genes are TRBV4-2 and TRBJ1-4; TRBD1 is a possible D gene (5 bases). CDR1 is LGHNA and CDR2 is YNFKEQ in the germline V gene. The CDR3 totals 17 residues. Trimming removed 4 bases at V and 3 bases at J, with 18 bases between. The CDR3 is CASSLKGNTGSNEKLFF. The CDR3 DNA follows: TGTGCCAGCAGCCTCAAAGGGAACACAGGATCTAATGAAAAACTGTTTTTT.

The chain links TRBV10-3 to TRBJ2-1, with D maybe TRBD2 (6 bases). The CDR3 consists of 14 residues. The germline V and J ends were trimmed by 3 bases and 4 bases, with 10 bases remaining between them. Germline V CDR1 and CDR2: ENHRY, SYGVKD. CDR3 sequence reads: CAISEGSGYNEQFF. DNA of the CDR3: TGTGCCATCAGTGAAGGTAGCGGATACAATGAGCAGTTCTTC.

This sequence joins TRBV7-8 and TRBJ2-1; unclear D gene. This CDR3 is 13 amino acids long. Trimming removed 3 bases from V and 3 bases from J, with 6 bases in between. CDR1 is SGHVS and CDR2 is FQNEAQ in the germline V gene. The CDR3 region is CASSLESYNEQFF. The CDR3 DNA reads as TGTGCCAGCAGCTTGGAGAGCTACAATGAGCAGTTCTTC.

V gene TRBV11-2 combines with J gene TRBJ2-2; 7 bases are a match to TRBD2. The CDR3 has 11 residues. Per the germline V gene, CDR1 is SGHAT and CDR2 is FQNNGV. The CDR3 reads CATGRLGELFF. The CDR3 coding sequence is TGTGCTACCGGGAGGCTCGGGGAGCTGTTTTTT.

This chain connects TRBV27 to TRBJ1-1; D not resolved. The CDR3 covers 14 residues. V lost 5 bases and J 2 bases, leaving 12 bases between the germline ends. The V gene's germline CDR1 is MNHEY and CDR2 SMNVEV (reference sequence). The CDR3 region is CASSPAGINTEAFF. Here the CDR3 DNA reads TGTGCCAGCAGTCCAGCGGGGATAAACACTGAAGCTTTCTTT.

The chain has TRBV7-2 and TRBJ2-5; weak D call: TRBD2 (6 bases). The V end was cut by 2 bases, the J end by 4 bases, with 14 bases between. The CDR3 has 15 residues. Germline-derived CDR1 and CDR2 are SGHTA and FQGNSA. The CDR3 loop reads CASSLSPGSSETQYF. CDR3 DNA: TGTGCCAGCAGCTTATCTCCCGGGAGCTCAGAGACCCAGTACTTC.

This clone was seen once. The CDR3 is CASRKIVTGGIEYF. Here the CDR3 DNA reads TGTGCCAGCAGAAAAATAGTGACAGGGGGTATTGAGTACTTC. The V call is TRBV28, the J call TRBJ2-7; 9 bases are a match to TRBD1. CDR3 length equals 14 residues. Germline trimming cut 6 bases from V and 11 bases from J; bases unmatched to any gene: 14. The germline V gene encodes CDR1 MDHEN and CDR2 SYDVKM.

This chain connects TRBV20-1 to TRBJ2-3; maybe TRBD1 (5 bases). V was pared by 3 bases and J by 6 bases, with 10 bases between. Germline-derived CDR1 and CDR2 are DFQATT and SNEGSKA (reference sequence). The CDR3 covers 12 residues. The CDR3 DNA follows: TGCAGTGCTAGTGAACAGGTTGATACGCAGTATTTT. Amino acid sequence: CSASEQVDTQYF.

The chain combines TRBV2 with TRBJ1-1, with a tentative D call TRBD1 (5 bases). This CDR3 region has 12 residues. Trimming took off 9 bases at V and 6 bases at J, with 14 bases between the two ends. Germline assignment: CDR1 SNHLY and CDR2 FYNNEI. The CDR3 DNA is TGTGCCAGTAACCACAGGTATGCTGAAGCTTTCTTT. Protein: CASNHRYAEAFF.

The chain links TRBV6-5 to TRBJ2-7, with a possible D match to TRBD2 (5 bases). This CDR3 comprises 12 residues. Germline V CDR1 and CDR2: MNHEY, SVGAGI. Trimming cost V 10 bases and J 6 bases, with 16 bases left between them. CDR3 region: CATVRESGEQYF. CDR3 bases: TGTGCCACCGTAAGGGAGTCCGGCGAGCAGTACTTC.

The rearrangement uses TRBV3-1 (or the pseudogene TRBV3-2) and TRBJ2-1, with a tentative D call TRBD2 (5 bases). This CDR3 has 12 residues. V was pared by 1 base and J by 9 bases, with 7 bases between. Germline V gene lookup returns CDR1 LGHDT and CDR2 YNNKEL (reference sequence). CDR3 nucleotide sequence: TGTGCCAGCAGCCAAGCTGAGGGTGAGCAGTTCTTC. This gives the protein CASSQAEGEQFF.

The rearrangement uses TRBV7-2 and TRBJ2-1, with a weak D call TRBD2 (5 bases). The V gene's germline CDR1 is SGHTA and CDR2 FQGNSA. The CDR3 runs 14 residues. The V end was cut by 0 bases, the J end by 5 bases, with 8 bases between. CDR3 coding DNA: TGTGCCAGCAGCTTAGCGGGGAGCAACAATGAGCAGTTCTTC. Translating it yields CASSLAGSNNEQFF.

The chain combines TRBV29-1 with TRBJ2-7, with D unresolved. The CDR3 consists of 12 residues. Germline-derived CDR1 and CDR2 are SQVTM and ANQGSEA. V was clipped by 4 bases and J by 1 base, with 8 bases between them. This CDR3 reads CSVVLESYEQYF. DNA of the CDR3: TGCAGCGTTGTGTTAGAGTCCTACGAGCAGTACTTC.